The 5 T cell receptor beta chains below come from one sample, sequenced in a study of T cell responses to AZD1222 COVID-19 vaccine. TCRdb keeps only in-frame clones here, not all; method: immunoSEQ multiplex PCR. The sample has around 140,000 clones; 75% to 90% are singletons. The input for sequencing was peripheral blood, taken on day 0 of AZD1222 vaccination. The receptors derive from an adult in good health.

The chain uses TRBV11-1 and TRBJ2-7; D gene uncertain. CDR1 is SGHAT, CDR2 FQDESV, per germline (reference sequence). Trimming took 2 bases from V and 0 from J, leaving 5 bases between them. The CDR3 runs to 13 residues. In DNA, the CDR3 is TGTGCCAGCAGCTTATCCCTCTCCTACGAGCAGTACTTC. Residues: CASSLSLSYEQYF.

The chain employs TRBV19 and TRBJ1-4, with D possibly matching TRBD1 (6 bases). CDR1 is LNHDA, CDR2 SQIVND, per germline (reference sequence). V was clipped by 5 bases and J by 6 bases, with 16 bases between them. The length of the CDR3 is 15 residues. CDR3 DNA sequence: TGTGCCAGTAGTTCAATGGGGGCCGCGCATGAAAAACTGTTTTTT. It specifies CASSSMGAAHEKLFF. Filled out from reference TRBV19 and TRBJ1-4, the complete variable domain reads DGGITQSPKYLFRKEGQNVTLSCEQNLNHDAMYWYRQDPGQGLRLIYYSQIVNDFQKGDIAEGYSVSREKKESFPLTVTSAQKNPTAFYLCASSSMGAAHEKLFFGSGTQLSVL.

This rearrangement joins TRBV4-1 to TRBJ1-6; 9 bases match TRBD1. This CDR3 spans 13 amino acids. The V segment lost 6 bases and the J segment 7 bases; nucleotides outside the gene matches: 1. Germline V gene sequence: CDR1 MGHRA, CDR2 YSYEKL. CDR3 sequence (DNA): TGCGCCAGCAGGACAGGGGGAAATTCACCCCTCCACTTT. The encoded protein is CASRTGGNSPLHF.

The genes are TRBV5-8 and TRBJ1-2; D is ambiguous. The CDR3 spans 14 residues. Trimming shortened V by 1 base and J by 3 bases, and 10 bases separated the two germline ends. The germline gives CDR1 SGHTS, CDR2 YDEGEE. CDR3 in amino acids: CASSLLQVYYGYTF. The CDR3 nucleotides are TGTGCCAGCAGCTTGTTGCAGGTCTACTATGGCTACACCTTC.

V is TRBV29-1 and J is TRBJ2-2; D is uncertain. CDR1 and CDR2 (germline): SQVTM, ANQGSEA. The germline V and J ends were trimmed by 7 bases and 1 base, with 7 bases remaining between them. CDR3 length: 12 residues. CDR3: CSAAKNTGELFF. The CDR3 coding sequence is TGCAGCGCTGCAAAGAACACCGGGGAGCTGTTTTTT.